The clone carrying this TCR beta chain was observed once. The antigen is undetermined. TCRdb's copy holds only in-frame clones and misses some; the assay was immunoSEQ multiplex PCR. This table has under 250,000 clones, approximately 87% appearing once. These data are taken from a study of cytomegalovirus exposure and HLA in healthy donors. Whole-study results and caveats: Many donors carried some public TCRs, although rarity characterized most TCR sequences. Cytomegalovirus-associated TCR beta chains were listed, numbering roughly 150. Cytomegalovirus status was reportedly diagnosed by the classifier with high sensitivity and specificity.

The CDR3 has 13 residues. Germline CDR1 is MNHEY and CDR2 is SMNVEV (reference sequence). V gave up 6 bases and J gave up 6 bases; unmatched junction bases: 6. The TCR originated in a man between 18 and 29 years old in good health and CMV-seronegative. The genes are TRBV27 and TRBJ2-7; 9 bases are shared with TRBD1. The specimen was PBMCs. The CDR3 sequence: CASSDRGVGEQYF. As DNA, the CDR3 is TGTGCCAGCAGCGACAGGGGGGTCGGCGAGCAGTACTTC.